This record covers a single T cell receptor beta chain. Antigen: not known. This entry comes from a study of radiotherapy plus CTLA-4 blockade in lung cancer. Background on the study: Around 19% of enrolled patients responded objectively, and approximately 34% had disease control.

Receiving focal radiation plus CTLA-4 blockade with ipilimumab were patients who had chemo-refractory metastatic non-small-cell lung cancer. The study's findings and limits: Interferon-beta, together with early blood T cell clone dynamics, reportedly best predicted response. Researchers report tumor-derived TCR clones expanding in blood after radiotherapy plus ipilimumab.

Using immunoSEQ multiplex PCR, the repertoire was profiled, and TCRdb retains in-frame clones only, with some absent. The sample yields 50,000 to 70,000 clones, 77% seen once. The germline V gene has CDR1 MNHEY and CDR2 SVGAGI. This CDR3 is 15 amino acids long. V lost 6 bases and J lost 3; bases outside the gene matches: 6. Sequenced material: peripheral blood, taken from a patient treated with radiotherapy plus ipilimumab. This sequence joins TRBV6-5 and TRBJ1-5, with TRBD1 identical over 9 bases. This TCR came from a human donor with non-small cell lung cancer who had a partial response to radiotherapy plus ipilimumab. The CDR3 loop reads CASSQGTGYNQPQHF. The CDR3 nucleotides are TGTGCCAGCAGCCAAGGGACAGGGTACAATCAGCCCCAGCATTTT.